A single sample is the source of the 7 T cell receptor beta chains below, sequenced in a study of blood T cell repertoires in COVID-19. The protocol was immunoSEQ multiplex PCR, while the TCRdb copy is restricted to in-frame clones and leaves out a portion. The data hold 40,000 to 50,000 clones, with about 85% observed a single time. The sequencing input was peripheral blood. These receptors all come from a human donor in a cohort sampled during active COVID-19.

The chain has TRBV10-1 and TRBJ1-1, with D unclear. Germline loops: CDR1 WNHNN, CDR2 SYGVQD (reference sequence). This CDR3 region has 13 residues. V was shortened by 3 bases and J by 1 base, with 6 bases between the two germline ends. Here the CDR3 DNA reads TGCGCCAGCAGTGAACAGCCGAACACTGAAGCTTTCTTT. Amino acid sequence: CASSEQPNTEAFF.

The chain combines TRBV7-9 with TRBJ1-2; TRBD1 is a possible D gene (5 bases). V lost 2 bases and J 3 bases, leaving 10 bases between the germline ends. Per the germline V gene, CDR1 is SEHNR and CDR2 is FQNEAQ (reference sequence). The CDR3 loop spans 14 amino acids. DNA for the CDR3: TGTGCCAGCAGCTTACTCATAGGGGACTATGGCTACACCTTC. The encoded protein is CASSLLIGDYGYTF.

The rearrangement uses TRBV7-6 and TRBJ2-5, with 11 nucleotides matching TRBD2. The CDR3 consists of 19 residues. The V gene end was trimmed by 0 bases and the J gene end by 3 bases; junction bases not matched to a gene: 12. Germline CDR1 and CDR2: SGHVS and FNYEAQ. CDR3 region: CASSLALLAGGSAKETQYF. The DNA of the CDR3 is TGTGCCAGCAGCTTAGCCCTATTAGCGGGAGGGTCCGCGAAAGAGACCCAGTACTTC.

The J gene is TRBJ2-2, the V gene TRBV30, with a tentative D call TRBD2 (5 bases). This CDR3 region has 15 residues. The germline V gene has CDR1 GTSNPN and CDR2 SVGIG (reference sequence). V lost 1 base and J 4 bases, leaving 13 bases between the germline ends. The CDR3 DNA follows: TGTGCCTGGAGTGGGTTGCTAGCCGGCACCGGGGAGCTGTTTTTT. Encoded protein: CAWSGLLAGTGELFF.

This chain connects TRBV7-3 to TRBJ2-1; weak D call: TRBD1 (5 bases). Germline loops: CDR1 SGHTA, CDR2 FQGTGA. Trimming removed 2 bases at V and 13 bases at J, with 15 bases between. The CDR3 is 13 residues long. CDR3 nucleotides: TGTGCCAGCAGCTTATACTACCAGGGTCCCCAGTTCTTC. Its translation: CASSLYYQGPQFF.

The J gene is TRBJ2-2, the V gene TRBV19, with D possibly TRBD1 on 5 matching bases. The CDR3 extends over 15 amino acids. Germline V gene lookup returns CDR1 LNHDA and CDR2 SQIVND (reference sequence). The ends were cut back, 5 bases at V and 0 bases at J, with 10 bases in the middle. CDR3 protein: CASSQWTTNTGELFF. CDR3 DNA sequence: TGTGCCAGTAGTCAATGGACAACGAACACCGGGGAGCTGTTTTTT.

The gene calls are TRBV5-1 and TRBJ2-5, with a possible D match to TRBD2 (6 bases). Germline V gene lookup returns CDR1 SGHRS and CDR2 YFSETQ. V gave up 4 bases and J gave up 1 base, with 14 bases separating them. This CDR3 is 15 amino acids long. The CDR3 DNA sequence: TGCGCCAGCAGCAGAGATCTAGCGCCCCAAGAGACCCAGTACTTC. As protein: CASSRDLAPQETQYF.